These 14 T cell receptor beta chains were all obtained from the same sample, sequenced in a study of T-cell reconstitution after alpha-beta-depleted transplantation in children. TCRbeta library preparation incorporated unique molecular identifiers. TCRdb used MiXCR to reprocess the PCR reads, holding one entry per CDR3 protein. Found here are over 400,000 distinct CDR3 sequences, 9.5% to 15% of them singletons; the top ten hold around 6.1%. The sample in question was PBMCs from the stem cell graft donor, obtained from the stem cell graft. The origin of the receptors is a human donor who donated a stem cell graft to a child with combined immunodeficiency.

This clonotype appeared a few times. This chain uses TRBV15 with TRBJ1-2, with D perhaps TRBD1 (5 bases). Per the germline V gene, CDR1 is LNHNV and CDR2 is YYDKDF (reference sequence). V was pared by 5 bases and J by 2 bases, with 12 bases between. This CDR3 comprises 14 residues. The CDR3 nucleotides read TGTGCCACCAGCCCCTTGGGGGGGAACTATGGCTACACCTTC. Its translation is CATSPLGGNYGYTF.

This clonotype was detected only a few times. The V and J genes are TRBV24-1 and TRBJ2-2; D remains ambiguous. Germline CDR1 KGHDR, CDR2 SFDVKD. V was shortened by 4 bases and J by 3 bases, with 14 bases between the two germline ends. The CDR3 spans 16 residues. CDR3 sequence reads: CATSDKGTAYTGELFF. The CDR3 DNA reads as TGTGCCACCAGTGACAAGGGCACAGCCTACACCGGGGAGCTGTTTTTT.

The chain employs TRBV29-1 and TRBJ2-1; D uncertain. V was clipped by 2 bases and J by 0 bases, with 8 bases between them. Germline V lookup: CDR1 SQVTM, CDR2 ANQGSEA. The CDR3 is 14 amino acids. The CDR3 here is CSVESVPSYNEQFF. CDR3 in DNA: TGCAGCGTTGAATCGGTCCCCTCCTACAATGAGCAGTTCTTC.

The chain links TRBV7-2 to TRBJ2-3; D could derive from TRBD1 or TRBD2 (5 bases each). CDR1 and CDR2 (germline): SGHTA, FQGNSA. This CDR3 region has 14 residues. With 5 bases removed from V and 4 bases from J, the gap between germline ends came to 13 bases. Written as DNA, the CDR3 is TGTGCCAGCAGCCGGGGACGGGGAGCAGATACGCAGTATTTT. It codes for CASSRGRGADTQYF.

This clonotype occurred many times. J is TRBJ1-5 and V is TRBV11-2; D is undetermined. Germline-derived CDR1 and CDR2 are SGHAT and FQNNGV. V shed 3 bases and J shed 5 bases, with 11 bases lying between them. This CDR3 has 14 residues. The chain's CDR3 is CASSFSRDDQPQHF. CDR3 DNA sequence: TGTGCCAGCAGCTTTAGTAGGGATGATCAGCCCCAGCATTTT.

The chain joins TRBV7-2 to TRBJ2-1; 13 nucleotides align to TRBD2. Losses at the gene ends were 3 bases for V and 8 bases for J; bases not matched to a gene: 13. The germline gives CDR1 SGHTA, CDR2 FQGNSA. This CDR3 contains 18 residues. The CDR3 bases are TGTGCCAGCAGCTTTGCCGGAACTAGCGGGAGGGCCAGGTATGAGCAGTTCTTC. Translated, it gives CASSFAGTSGRARYEQFF.

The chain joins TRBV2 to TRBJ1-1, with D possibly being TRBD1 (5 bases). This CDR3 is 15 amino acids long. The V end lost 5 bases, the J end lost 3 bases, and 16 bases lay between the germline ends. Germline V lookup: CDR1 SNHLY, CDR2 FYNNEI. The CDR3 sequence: CASSPDRGEDTEAFF. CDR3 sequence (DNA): TGTGCCAGCAGTCCCGATCGGGGGGAGGACACTGAAGCTTTCTTT.

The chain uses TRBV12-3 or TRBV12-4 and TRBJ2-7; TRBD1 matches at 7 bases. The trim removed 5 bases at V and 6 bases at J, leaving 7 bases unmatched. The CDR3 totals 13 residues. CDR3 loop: CASSPTGIAEQYF. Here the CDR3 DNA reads TGTGCCAGCAGTCCGACAGGGATCGCCGAGCAGTACTTC.

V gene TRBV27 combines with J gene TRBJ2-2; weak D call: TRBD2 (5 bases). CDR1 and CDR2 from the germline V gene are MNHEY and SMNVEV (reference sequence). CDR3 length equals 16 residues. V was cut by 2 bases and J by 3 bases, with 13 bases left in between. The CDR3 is CASSLPEGRDTGELFF. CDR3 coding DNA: TGTGCCAGCAGTTTACCCGAAGGGCGGGACACCGGGGAGCTGTTTTTT.

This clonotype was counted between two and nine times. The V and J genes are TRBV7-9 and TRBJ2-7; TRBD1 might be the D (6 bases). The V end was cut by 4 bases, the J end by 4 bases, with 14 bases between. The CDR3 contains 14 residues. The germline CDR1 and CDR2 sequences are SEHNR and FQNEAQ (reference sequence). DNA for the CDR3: TGTGCCAGCAGCTCGACAGGAGCAACATACGAGCAGTACTTC. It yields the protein CASSSTGATYEQYF.

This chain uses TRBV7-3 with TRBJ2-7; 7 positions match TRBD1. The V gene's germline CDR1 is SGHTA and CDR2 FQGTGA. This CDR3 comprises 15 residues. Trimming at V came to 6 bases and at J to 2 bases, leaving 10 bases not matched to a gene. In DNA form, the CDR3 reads TGTGCCAGCAGACCTGGGACAGTATCCACCTACGAGCAGTACTTC. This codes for CASRPGTVSTYEQYF. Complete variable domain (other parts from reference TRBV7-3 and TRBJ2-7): GAGVSQTPSNKVTEKGKYVELRCDPISGHTALYWYRQSLGQGPEFLIYFQGTGAADDSGLPNDRFFAVRPEGSVSTLKIQRTERGDSAVYLCASRPGTVSTYEQYFGPGTRLTVT.

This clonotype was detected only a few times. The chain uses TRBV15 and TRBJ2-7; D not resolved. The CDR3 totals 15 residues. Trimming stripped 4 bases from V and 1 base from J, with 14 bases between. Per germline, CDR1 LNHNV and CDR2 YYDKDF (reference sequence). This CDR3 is CATSMGAGRSYEQYF. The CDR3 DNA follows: TGTGCCACCAGCATGGGCGCAGGAAGATCCTACGAGCAGTACTTC.

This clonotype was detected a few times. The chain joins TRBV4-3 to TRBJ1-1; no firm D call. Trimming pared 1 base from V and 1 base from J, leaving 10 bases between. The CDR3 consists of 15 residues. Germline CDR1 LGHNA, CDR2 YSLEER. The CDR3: CASSQVGQWNTEAFF. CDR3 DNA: TGCGCCAGCAGCCAAGTAGGCCAGTGGAACACTGAAGCTTTCTTT.

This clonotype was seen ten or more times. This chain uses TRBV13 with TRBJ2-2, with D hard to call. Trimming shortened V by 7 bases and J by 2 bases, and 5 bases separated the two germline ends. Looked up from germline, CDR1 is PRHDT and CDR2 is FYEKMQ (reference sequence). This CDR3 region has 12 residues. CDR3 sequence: CASMANTGELFF. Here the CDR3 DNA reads TGTGCCAGCATGGCCAACACCGGGGAGCTGTTTTTT.